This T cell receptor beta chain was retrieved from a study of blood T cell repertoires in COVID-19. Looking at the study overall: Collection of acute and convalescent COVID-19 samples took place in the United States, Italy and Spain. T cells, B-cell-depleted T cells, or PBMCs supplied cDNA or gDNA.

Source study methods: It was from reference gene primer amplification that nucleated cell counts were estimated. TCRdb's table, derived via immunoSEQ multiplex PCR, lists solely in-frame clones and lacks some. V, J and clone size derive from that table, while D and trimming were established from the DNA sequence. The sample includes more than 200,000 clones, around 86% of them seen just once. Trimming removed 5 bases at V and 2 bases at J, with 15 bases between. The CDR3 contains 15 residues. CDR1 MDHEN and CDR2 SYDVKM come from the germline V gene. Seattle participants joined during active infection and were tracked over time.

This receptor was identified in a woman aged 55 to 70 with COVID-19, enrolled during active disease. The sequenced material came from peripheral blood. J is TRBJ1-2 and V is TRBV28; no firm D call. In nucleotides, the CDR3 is TGTGCCAGCAGTAAGTGGGAGATCAAGAACTATGGCTACACCTTC. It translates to CASSKWEIKNYGYTF.